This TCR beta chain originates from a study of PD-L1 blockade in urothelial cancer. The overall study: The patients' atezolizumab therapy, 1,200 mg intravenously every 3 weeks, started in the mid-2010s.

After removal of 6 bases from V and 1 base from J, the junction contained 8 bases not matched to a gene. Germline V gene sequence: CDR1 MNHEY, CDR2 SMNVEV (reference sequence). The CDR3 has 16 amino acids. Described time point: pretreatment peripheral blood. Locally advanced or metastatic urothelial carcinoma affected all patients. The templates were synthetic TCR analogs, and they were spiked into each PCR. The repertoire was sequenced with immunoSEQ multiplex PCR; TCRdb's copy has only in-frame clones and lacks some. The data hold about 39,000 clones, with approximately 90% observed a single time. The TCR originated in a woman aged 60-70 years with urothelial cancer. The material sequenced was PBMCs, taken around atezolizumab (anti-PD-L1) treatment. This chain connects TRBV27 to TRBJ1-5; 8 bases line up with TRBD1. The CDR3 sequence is CASSVQGGFSNQPQHF. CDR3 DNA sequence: TGTGCCAGCAGCGTACAGGGGGGGTTCAGCAATCAGCCCCAGCATTTT.